This T cell receptor (beta chain) was sequenced during a study of blood T cell repertoires in COVID-19. Study information: COVID-19 samples, acute and convalescent, were from the United States, Italy and Spain. PBMCs, B-cell-depleted T cells, or T cells provided the cDNA or gDNA that made up the material.

Assignments of participants to cohorts depended upon their own reported clinical history. Profiling relied on immunoSEQ multiplex PCR, and the TCRdb table lists in-frame clones only, not all of them. The table has some 150,000 clones, around 73% seen once. The sequence was obtained from a woman in her 50s who had recovered from COVID-19. The sample was PBMCs or T cells enriched from blood (not recorded which).

The DNA for the CDR3 is TGCGCCAGCAGCTTTTCTACCTCCTACAATGAGCAGTTCTTC. Protein: CASSFSTSYNEQFF. The rearrangement uses TRBV5-1 and TRBJ2-1; D is ambiguous. V lost 2 bases and J lost 0, with 6 bases in between. The length of the CDR3 is 14 residues. Germline CDR1 and CDR2: SGHRS and YFSETQ. Filled out from reference TRBV5-1 and TRBJ2-1, the complete variable domain reads KAGVTQTPRYLIKTRGQQVTLSCSPISGHRSVSWYQQTPGQGLQFLFEYFSETQRNKGNFPGRFSGRQFSNSRSEMNVSTLELGDSALYLCASSFSTSYNEQFFGPGTRLTVL.